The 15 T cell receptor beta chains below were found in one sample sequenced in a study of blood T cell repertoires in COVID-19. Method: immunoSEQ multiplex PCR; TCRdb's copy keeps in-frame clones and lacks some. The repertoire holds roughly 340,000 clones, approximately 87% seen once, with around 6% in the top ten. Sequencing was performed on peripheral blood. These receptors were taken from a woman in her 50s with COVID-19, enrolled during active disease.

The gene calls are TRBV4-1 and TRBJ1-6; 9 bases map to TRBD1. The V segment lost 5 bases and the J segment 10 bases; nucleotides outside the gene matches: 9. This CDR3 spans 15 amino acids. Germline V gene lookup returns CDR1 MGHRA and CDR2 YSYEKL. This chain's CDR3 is CASSARDRENSPLHF. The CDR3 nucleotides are TGCGCCAGCAGCGCACGGGACAGGGAGAACTCACCCCTCCACTTT.

CDR3 region: CASKPPLVGSGELFF. CDR3 nucleotide sequence: TGTGCCAGCAAACCCCCGCTTGTTGGGAGCGGGGAGCTGTTTTTT. The chain carries TRBV5-5 and TRBJ2-2, with a tentative D call TRBD2 (5 bases). CDR1 and CDR2 (germline): SGHKS, YYEKEE (reference sequence). The CDR3 consists of 15 residues. Trimming cost V 6 bases and J 7 bases, with 19 bases left between them.

The CDR3 loop reads CASSPGGEPYNEQFF. The CDR3 bases are TGTGCCAGCAGCCCGGGGGGGGAGCCCTACAATGAGCAGTTCTTC. This chain connects TRBV6-4 to TRBJ2-1, with 8 bases matching TRBD2. The V segment lost 6 bases and the J segment 2 bases; nucleotides outside the gene matches: 6. Germline CDR1 reads MRHNA; CDR2 reads SNTAGT. The CDR3 extends over 15 amino acids.

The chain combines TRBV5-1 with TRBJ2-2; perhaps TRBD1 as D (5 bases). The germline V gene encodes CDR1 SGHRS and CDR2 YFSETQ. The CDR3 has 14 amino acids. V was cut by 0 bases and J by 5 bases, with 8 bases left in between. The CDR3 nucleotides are TGCGCCAGCAGCTTGGGTGGGGCAACCGGGGAGCTGTTTTTT. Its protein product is CASSLGGATGELFF.

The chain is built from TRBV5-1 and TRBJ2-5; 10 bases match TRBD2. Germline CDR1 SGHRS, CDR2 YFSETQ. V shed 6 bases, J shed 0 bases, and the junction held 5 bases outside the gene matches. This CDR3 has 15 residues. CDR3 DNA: TGCGCCAGCACTACTAGCGGGATGTACCAAGAGACCCAGTACTTC. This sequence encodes CASTTSGMYQETQYF.

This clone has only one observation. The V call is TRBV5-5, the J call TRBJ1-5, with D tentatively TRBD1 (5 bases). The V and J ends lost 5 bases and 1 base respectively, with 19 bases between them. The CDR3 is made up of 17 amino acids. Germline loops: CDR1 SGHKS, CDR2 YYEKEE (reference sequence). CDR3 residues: CASRSNLQEGSNQPQHF. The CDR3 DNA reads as TGTGCCAGCAGATCAAACCTACAGGAGGGCAGCAATCAGCCCCAGCATTTT. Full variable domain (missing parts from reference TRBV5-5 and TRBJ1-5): DAGVTQSPTHLIKTRGQQVTLRCSPISGHKSVSWYQQVLGQGPQFIFQYYEKEERGRGNFPDRFSARQFPNYSSELNVNALLLGDSALYLCASRSNLQEGSNQPQHFGDGTRLSIL.

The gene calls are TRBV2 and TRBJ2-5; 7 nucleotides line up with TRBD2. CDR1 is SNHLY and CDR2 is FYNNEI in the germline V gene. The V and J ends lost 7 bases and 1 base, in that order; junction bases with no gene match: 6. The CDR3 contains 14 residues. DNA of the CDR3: TGTGCCAGCAAGTATGTAGCGGGCCAAGAGACCCAGTACTTC. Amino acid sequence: CASKYVAGQETQYF.

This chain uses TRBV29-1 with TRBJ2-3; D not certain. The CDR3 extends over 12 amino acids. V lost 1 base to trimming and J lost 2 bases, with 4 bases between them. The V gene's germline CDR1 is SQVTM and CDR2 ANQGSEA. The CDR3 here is CSVEVNTDTQYF. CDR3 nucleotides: TGCAGCGTTGAAGTAAACACAGATACGCAGTATTTT.

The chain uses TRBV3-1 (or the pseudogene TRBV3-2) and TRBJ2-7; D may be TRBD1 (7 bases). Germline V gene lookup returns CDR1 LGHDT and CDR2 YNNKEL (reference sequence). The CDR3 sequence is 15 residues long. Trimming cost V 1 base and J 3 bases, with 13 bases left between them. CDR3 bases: TGTGCCAGCAGCCAAGCGCCAGGGGGGTACTACGAGCAGTACTTC. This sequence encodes CASSQAPGGYYEQYF.

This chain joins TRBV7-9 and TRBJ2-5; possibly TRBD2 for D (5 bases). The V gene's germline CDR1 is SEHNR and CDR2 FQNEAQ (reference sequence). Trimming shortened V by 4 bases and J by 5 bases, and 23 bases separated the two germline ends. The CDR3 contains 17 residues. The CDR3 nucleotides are TGTGCCAGCAGCTCCTTGCCCGAAAGAGGGCCCCTGGAGACCCAGTACTTC. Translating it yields CASSSLPERGPLETQYF.

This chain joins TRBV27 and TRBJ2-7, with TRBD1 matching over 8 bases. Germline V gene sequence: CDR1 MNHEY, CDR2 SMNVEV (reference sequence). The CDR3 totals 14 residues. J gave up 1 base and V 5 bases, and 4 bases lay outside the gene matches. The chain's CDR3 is CASSQQGVSYEQYF. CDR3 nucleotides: TGTGCCAGCAGTCAACAGGGGGTTTCCTACGAGCAGTACTTC.

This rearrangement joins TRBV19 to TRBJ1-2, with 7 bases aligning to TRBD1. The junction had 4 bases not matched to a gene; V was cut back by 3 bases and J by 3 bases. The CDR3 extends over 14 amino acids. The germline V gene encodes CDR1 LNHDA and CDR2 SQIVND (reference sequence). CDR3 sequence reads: CASSIRQGDYGYTF. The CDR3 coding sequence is TGTGCCAGTAGTATCCGACAGGGTGACTATGGCTACACCTTC.

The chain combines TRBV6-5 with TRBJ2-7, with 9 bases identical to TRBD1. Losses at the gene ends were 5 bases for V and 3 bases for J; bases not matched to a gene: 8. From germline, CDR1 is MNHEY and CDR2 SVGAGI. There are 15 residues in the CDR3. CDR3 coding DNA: TGTGCCAGCAGTAAACAGGGGGGACAGGGCTACGAGCAGTACTTC. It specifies CASSKQGGQGYEQYF.

The CDR3 here is CATSRGGLIEKLFF. The DNA for the CDR3 is TGTGCCACCAGCAGAGGGGGGCTTATTGAAAAACTGTTTTTT. This rearrangement joins TRBV15 to TRBJ1-4; TRBD1 is a possible D gene (6 bases). Germline V gives CDR1 LNHNV, CDR2 YYDKDF (reference sequence). Trimming removed 1 base at V and 7 bases at J, with 10 bases between. The CDR3 loop spans 14 amino acids.

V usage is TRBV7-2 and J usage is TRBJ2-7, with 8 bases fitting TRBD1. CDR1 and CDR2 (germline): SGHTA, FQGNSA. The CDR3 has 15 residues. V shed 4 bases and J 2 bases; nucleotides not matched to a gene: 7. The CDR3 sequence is CASSSGQGSAYEQYF. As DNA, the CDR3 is TGTGCCAGCAGCTCCGGACAGGGTAGCGCCTACGAGCAGTACTTC.